There are a few counts of the clone carrying this T cell receptor beta chain. As handled by the study authors: Estimation of nucleated cell counts relied on the amplification of reference gene primers. Assay used: immunoSEQ multiplex PCR; TCRdb lists only in-frame clones, some missing. V, J and clone size are those of that table, while D and trimming were read from the DNA. The table lists approximately 91,000 clones, around 79% of them singletons. V shed 3 bases and J 4 bases; nucleotides not matched to a gene: 6. The germline V gene encodes CDR1 LGHDT and CDR2 YNNKEL (reference sequence). The CDR3 totals 16 residues. The sample originates from a study of blood T cell repertoires in COVID-19. Overall study: Material from acute and convalescent COVID-19 was sourced from the United States, Italy and Spain. The cDNA or gDNA used as material had been derived from T cells, B-cell-depleted T cells, or PBMCs.

Sequencing was done on a sample of peripheral blood. The rearrangement links TRBV3-1 (or the pseudogene TRBV3-2) to TRBJ2-5, with 12 bases aligning to TRBD2. The source of this sequence is a woman older than 75 with acute or convalescent COVID-19. Here the CDR3 reads CASSHSPLAGGETQYF. CDR3 sequence (DNA): TGTGCCAGCAGCCATAGCCCACTAGCGGGAGGAGAGACCCAGTACTTC.